This T cell receptor (beta chain) was identified during a study of T cell repertoires in cytomegalovirus infection. Study summary: Indications of both CMV infection and matching HLA type were provided by public TCR beta signatures.

Points from the study as a whole: The study found HLA-C-restricted CMV-specific TCR beta clonotypes dominating the ex vivo response.

This clonotype was counted many times. Its antigen is currently unknown. TCRdb passed the reads through MiXCR, listing each CDR3 protein once. The sample contains about 300,000 distinct CDR3 sequences, 8% to 10% of which appear only once. V lost 5 bases, J lost 2 bases, and 15 bases lay in between. Looked up from germline, CDR1 is SGHTA and CDR2 is FQGNSA. The CDR3 loop spans 15 amino acids. The chain combines TRBV7-2 with TRBJ1-1; a possible D gene is TRBD1 (6 bases). The sample taken for sequencing was PBMCs. This TCR came from a human donor in good health (CMV status not recorded). Some clones in this sample may be carry-over from other donors' samples. The CDR3 DNA reads as TGTGCCAGCAGCCGAATAGTACAGGGTAACACTGAAGCTTTCTTT. Translation: CASSRIVQGNTEAFF.